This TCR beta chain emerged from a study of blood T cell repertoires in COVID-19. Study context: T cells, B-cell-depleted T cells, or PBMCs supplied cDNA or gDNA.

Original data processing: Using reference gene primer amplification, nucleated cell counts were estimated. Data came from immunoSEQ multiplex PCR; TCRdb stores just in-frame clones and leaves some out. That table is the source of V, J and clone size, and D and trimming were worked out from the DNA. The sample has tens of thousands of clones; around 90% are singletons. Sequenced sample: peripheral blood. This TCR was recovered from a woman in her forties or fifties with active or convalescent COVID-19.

The CDR3 loop reads CASSQVENIQYF. The CDR3 nucleotides read TGTGCCAGCAGCCAAGTCGAGAACATTCAGTACTTC. This rearrangement joins TRBV14 to TRBJ2-4; D is uncertain. CDR3 length equals 12 residues. V lost 1 base and J lost 7, with 5 bases in between. Germline CDR1 and CDR2: SGHDN and FVKESK.